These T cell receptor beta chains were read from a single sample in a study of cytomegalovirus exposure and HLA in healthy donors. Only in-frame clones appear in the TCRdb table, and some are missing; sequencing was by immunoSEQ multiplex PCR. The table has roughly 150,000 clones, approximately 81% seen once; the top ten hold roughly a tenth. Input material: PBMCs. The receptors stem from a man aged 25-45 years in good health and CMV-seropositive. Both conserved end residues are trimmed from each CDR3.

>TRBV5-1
ASSLRLANNEQF
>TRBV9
ASSSGTGTYEQY
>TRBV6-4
ASSDLEGGDTQY
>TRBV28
ASSSFGTQY
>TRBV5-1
ASSLVPSGPVGNNEQF
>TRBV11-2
ASSRAGGPYNEQF
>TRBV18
ASSPRTNEKLF
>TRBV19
ASSIARGQNYGYT
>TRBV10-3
AISESLWTESTDTQY
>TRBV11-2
ASSQTGTPETEQY
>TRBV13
ASSTGQEPAAKQY
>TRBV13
ASSLGVASEQY
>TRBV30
AWSYGRGGLTEAF
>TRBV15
ATSRDPGQGSYEQY
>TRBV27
ASSLMTGGFYGYT
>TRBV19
ASSPFGGSQPQH
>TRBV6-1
ASSVAGATDTQY
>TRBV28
ASSLSGGPTSTQY
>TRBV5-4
ASSFKRETTYEQY
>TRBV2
ASRISGRAYNEQF
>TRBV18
ASSPRMNTEAF
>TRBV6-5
ASRTGQDPPHEQY
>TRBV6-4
ASSEGGSPAYEQY
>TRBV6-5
ASSDGQGADTQY
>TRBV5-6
ASLRDRSVNYGYT
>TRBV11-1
ASSRGLSRSYNEQF
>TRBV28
ASSLPSGRVETQY
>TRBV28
ASSLVQGMSNQPQH
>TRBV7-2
ASSREETQY